These 32 T cell receptor beta chains were all obtained from the same sample, sequenced in a study of cytomegalovirus exposure and HLA in healthy donors. Primers for the PCR totalled 60 Vbeta and 13 Jbeta. Some clones are missing from TCRdb's copy, which holds only in-frame ones; the method was immunoSEQ multiplex PCR. The data show 150,000 to 200,000 clones, with approximately 85% seen just once and over 2% held by the top ten. The sample comprised PBMCs. The receptors here all came from a woman aged 50 to 65 in good health and CMV-seronegative.

This clone was found a few times. The genes are TRBV4-2 and TRBJ2-7; the match to TRBD1 covers 8 bases. The CDR3 sequence is 13 residues long. After removal of 1 base from V and 6 bases from J, the junction contained 2 bases not matched to a gene. Germline-derived CDR1 and CDR2 are LGHNA and YNFKEQ. For the CDR3, the DNA is TGTGCCAGCAGCCAAGTGGGGACAGGCGAGCAGTACTTC. This sequence encodes CASSQVGTGEQYF.

Of note for this clone: An end of the junction does not agree with germline; a read error may underlie this. The chain uses TRBV6-1 and TRBJ2-7; D perhaps matches TRBD2 (5 bases). Germline V gene data show CDR1 as MNHNS and CDR2 as SASEGT. The CDR3 is 16 amino acids. The CDR3 is CASNELERLSSYEQYF. CDR3 DNA sequence: TGTGCCAGCAATGAATTGGAGCGGTTAAGCTCCTACGAGCAGTACTTC.

A few counts support this clone. The same CDR3 can be traced to other DNA sequences in this sample. The V gene is TRBV10-1, the J gene TRBJ2-7, with TRBD1 matching 7 bases. From germline, CDR1 is WNHNN and CDR2 SYGVQD (reference sequence). The CDR3 runs to 14 residues. Unmatched junction bases numbered 5, after V lost 4 bases and J lost 2 bases. CDR3 region: CASSGGTATYEQYF. CDR3 in DNA: TGCGCCAGCAGTGGGGGGACAGCAACCTACGAGCAGTACTTC.

The chain has TRBV28 and TRBJ1-2, with D hard to call. The CDR3 totals 15 residues. Deletions cut 3 bases from V and 0 bases from J, with 11 bases between. Per the germline V gene, CDR1 is MDHEN and CDR2 is SYDVKM. Here the CDR3 DNA reads TGTGCCAGCAGTTTTGGAGACGACGCTAACTATGGCTACACCTTC. It is translated as CASSFGDDANYGYTF.

J is TRBJ2-7 and V is TRBV27; possibly TRBD1 for D (6 bases). Germline assignment: CDR1 MNHEY and CDR2 SMNVEV (reference sequence). This CDR3 has 14 residues. V was trimmed by 2 bases and J by 3 bases, leaving 11 bases between them. The CDR3 DNA reads TGTGCCAGCAGTTTAGACAGGTTCCTCTACGAGCAGTACTTC. This codes for CASSLDRFLYEQYF.

The chain uses TRBV10-3 and TRBJ1-3; no firm D call. Germline V lookup: CDR1 ENHRY, CDR2 SYGVKD. V was trimmed by 4 bases and J by 0 bases, leaving 19 bases between them. There are 18 residues in the CDR3. The CDR3 DNA is TGTGCCATCAGTGGTTGGGTTGGCGGCTTGTTCTCTGGAAACACCATATATTTT. Amino acids: CAISGWVGGLFSGNTIYF.

The rearrangement links TRBV7-9 to TRBJ2-6, with TRBD2 identical over 10 bases. Trimming removed 4 bases from V and 2 bases from J; junction bases left unmatched: 11. The CDR3 extends over 19 amino acids. The germline CDR1 and CDR2 sequences are SEHNR and FQNEAQ (reference sequence). The CDR3 here is CASSYYSGLALTGANVLTF. The CDR3 region has the DNA TGTGCCAGCAGCTACTACTCGGGACTAGCGTTAACTGGGGCCAACGTCCTGACTTTC.

The chain joins TRBV19 to TRBJ2-2, with D perhaps matching TRBD1 (7 bases). Looked up from germline, CDR1 is LNHDA and CDR2 is SQIVND (reference sequence). V was cut by 5 bases and J by 3 bases, with 16 bases left in between. The CDR3 has 16 residues. The CDR3 DNA follows: TGTGCCAGTAGTCCCGGGGGACAGTGGGACACCGGGGAGCTGTTTTTT. This encodes CASSPGGQWDTGELFF.

This sequence joins TRBV6-6 and TRBJ2-7; 9 bases are shared with TRBD1. The CDR3 contains 16 residues. V dropped 0 bases and J dropped 5; count of bases not matched to a gene: 8. The germline V gene encodes CDR1 MNHNY and CDR2 SVGAGI (reference sequence). The CDR3 DNA reads TGTGCCAGCAGTTACTCTCCGGGACAGGGTGTCCACGAGCAGTACTTC. This codes for CASSYSPGQGVHEQYF.

This clone was counted between two and nine times. The V gene is TRBV7-3, the J gene TRBJ2-1; D gene ambiguous. CDR3 length equals 15 residues. Trimming pared 1 base from V and 7 bases from J, leaving 14 bases between. Per the germline V gene, CDR1 is SGHTA and CDR2 is FQGTGA. CDR3: CASSLSPRPGNEQFF. Written as DNA, the CDR3 is TGTGCCAGCAGCTTAAGTCCTCGCCCCGGGAATGAGCAGTTCTTC.

This clone came up once. This rearrangement joins TRBV28 to TRBJ2-2, with 10 bases aligning to TRBD2. Germline values: CDR1 MDHEN, CDR2 SYDVKM. The V segment lost 6 bases and the J segment 2 bases; nucleotides outside the gene matches: 9. The CDR3 has 17 residues. The CDR3 DNA sequence: TGTGCCAGCAGCCCCCACTGGACTAGCGGAAACACCGGGGAGCTGTTTTTT. Its translation is CASSPHWTSGNTGELFF.

Ten or more counts support this clone. This chain connects TRBV5-1 to TRBJ2-7; 10 bases are a match to TRBD1. This CDR3 region has 15 residues. V lost 1 base, J lost 5 bases, and 6 bases stayed unmatched. The germline V gene encodes CDR1 SGHRS and CDR2 YFSETQ. This CDR3 is CASSLRDRGIHEQYF. The CDR3 nucleotides are TGCGCCAGCAGCTTGCGGGACAGGGGCATCCACGAGCAGTACTTC.

This chain links TRBV11-1 with TRBJ2-2; 7 bases align to TRBD2. Germline V gene lookup returns CDR1 SGHAT and CDR2 FQDESV (reference sequence). This CDR3 is built from 16 residues. V lost 5 bases and J lost 2; bases outside the gene matches: 8. The CDR3 here is CASSDLGLQNTGELFF. In DNA form, the CDR3 reads TGTGCCAGCAGCGATCTGGGACTACAAAACACCGGGGAGCTGTTTTTT. The full variable domain, completed using reference TRBV11-1 and TRBJ2-2, is EAEVAQSPRYKITEKSQAVAFWCDPISGHATLYWYRQILGQGPELLVQFQDESVVDDSQLPKDRFSAERLKGVDSTLKIQPAELGDSAMYLCASSDLGLQNTGELFFGEGSRLTVL.

The V call is TRBV15, the J call TRBJ1-4; tentatively, D is TRBD1 (6 bases). Germline V gene data show CDR1 as LNHNV and CDR2 as YYDKDF (reference sequence). V lost 0 bases and J 7 bases, leaving 12 bases between the germline ends. This CDR3 contains 15 residues. In nucleotides, the CDR3 is TGTGCCACCAGCAGAGAAGGGGGAGAGGGTGAAAAACTGTTTTTT. It encodes CATSREGGEGEKLFF.

V gene TRBV10-3 combines with J gene TRBJ1-2; D ambiguous. Germline V gene sequence: CDR1 ENHRY, CDR2 SYGVKD. The CDR3 sequence is 14 residues long. Trimming removed 3 bases at V and 4 bases at J, with 12 bases between. CDR3 in amino acids: CAISDQDTSYGYTF. The CDR3 DNA reads TGTGCCATCAGTGACCAAGACACGAGCTATGGCTACACCTTC.

The chain couples TRBV9 to TRBJ2-1; possibly TRBD1 for D (6 bases). Germline V gene lookup returns CDR1 SGDLS and CDR2 YYNGEE. This CDR3 has 16 residues. Trimming shortened V by 0 bases and J by 2 bases, and 12 bases separated the two germline ends. The CDR3 sequence is CASSVDQGNTYNEQFF. The DNA for the CDR3 is TGTGCCAGCAGCGTAGATCAGGGGAACACCTACAATGAGCAGTTCTTC.

The V gene is TRBV5-4, the J gene TRBJ1-1, with 9 bases matching TRBD1. The V gene end was trimmed by 3 bases and the J gene end by 0 bases; junction bases not matched to a gene: 12. Germline CDR1 reads SGHNT; CDR2 reads YYREEE (reference sequence). This CDR3 spans 18 amino acids. CDR3 DNA: TGTGCCAGCAGCTCCCTGGGACAGGGACAAAAGGTGAACACTGAAGCTTTCTTT. Its protein is CASSSLGQGQKVNTEAFF.

The sample holds a few counts of this clone. The rearrangement joins TRBV11-2 to TRBJ1-2; the match to TRBD1 covers 8 bases. The V segment lost 1 base and the J segment 4 bases; nucleotides outside the gene matches: 5. The length of the CDR3 is 15 residues. In germline, CDR1 is SGHAT, CDR2 FQNNGV. CDR3 nucleotide sequence: TGTGCCAGCAGCTTAGGGGCAGGGGGCCGCTATGGCTACACCTTC. It translates to CASSLGAGGRYGYTF.

This rearrangement joins TRBV7-8 to TRBJ2-2; D is perhaps TRBD1 (6 bases). The CDR3 is made up of 15 amino acids. Trimming took 9 bases from V and 4 from J, leaving 18 bases between them. The germline V gene has CDR1 SGHVS and CDR2 FQNEAQ. The CDR3 DNA follows: TGTGCCAGTCATACCCGGGACACCCTCACCGGGGAGCTGTTTTTT. Protein product: CASHTRDTLTGELFF. Full variable domain (rest looked up from reference TRBV7-8 and TRBJ2-2): GAGVSQSPRYKVAKRGQDVALRCDPISGHVSLFWYQQALGQGPEFLTYFQNEAQLDKSGLPSDRFFAERPEGSVSTLKIQRTQQEDSAVYLCASHTRDTLTGELFFGEGSRLTVL.

The V and J genes are TRBV6-1 and TRBJ2-1; D not resolved. The V gene lost 3 bases and the J gene lost 10 bases, with 16 bases spanning the gap. The CDR3 has 14 residues. CDR1 and CDR2 (germline): MNHNS, SASEGT. DNA for the CDR3: TGTGCCAGCAGTGAGCAGGCGACCTTCCGGGAGCAGTTCTTC. Translation: CASSEQATFREQFF.

This clone was picked up a small number of times. CDR3 loop: CASSSTGQGMNTEAFF. CDR3 sequence (DNA): TGTGCCAGCAGCTCGACCGGACAGGGAATGAACACTGAAGCTTTCTTT. The chain is built from TRBV7-8 and TRBJ1-1; 8 nucleotides agree with TRBD1. Germline V gene sequence: CDR1 SGHVS, CDR2 FQNEAQ. The trim removed 4 bases at V and 0 bases at J, leaving 7 bases unmatched. CDR3 length: 16 amino acids.

The chain combines TRBV7-2 with TRBJ1-4; 8 bases are a match to TRBD1. V gave up 5 bases and J gave up 7 bases; unmatched junction bases: 9. The CDR3 length is 15 residues. CDR1 is SGHTA, CDR2 FQGNSA, per germline. This chain's CDR3 is CASSRTGGRSEKLFF. Here the CDR3 DNA reads TGTGCCAGCAGCCGAACAGGGGGTAGAAGTGAAAAACTGTTTTTT.

This clone showed up just once. The V call is TRBV5-1, the J call TRBJ1-2; no firm D call. The germline gives CDR1 SGHRS, CDR2 YFSETQ. The CDR3 length is 14 residues. The V and J ends lost 7 bases and 0 bases respectively, with 13 bases between them. In nucleotides, the CDR3 is TGCGCCAGCTCCCACAGTTCCTCTAACTATGGCTACACCTTC. It specifies CASSHSSSNYGYTF.

The chain is built from TRBV15 and TRBJ2-3; the D gene is possibly TRBD2 (5 bases). Trimming left V 2 bases short and J 5 bases short, with 11 bases between. The CDR3 has 14 residues. In germline, CDR1 is LNHNV, CDR2 YYDKDF (reference sequence). The CDR3 DNA reads as TGTGCCACCAGCAGATTTCGGACTGGAGATACGCAGTATTTT. This codes for CATSRFRTGDTQYF.

The chain is built from TRBV5-1 and TRBJ1-5; the match to TRBD1 covers 7 bases. Germline trimming cut 0 bases from V and 0 bases from J; bases unmatched to any gene: 3. Germline V lookup: CDR1 SGHRS, CDR2 YFSETQ. There are 16 residues in the CDR3. The CDR3 spells CASSLGDSPSNQPQHF. In DNA form, the CDR3 reads TGCGCCAGCAGCTTGGGGGACAGTCCTAGCAATCAGCCCCAGCATTTT.

The CDR3 bases are TGTGCCAGCAGTTTAAGGAGCTATGGCTACACCTTC. Protein product: CASSLRSYGYTF. The V gene is TRBV28, the J gene TRBJ1-2; D remains ambiguous. Trimming left V 2 bases short and J 4 bases short, with 5 bases between. CDR1 is MDHEN and CDR2 is SYDVKM in the germline V gene. This CDR3 comprises 12 residues.

On this clone: Compared with germline, one end of the junction differs, possibly owing to a read error. This CDR3 is also generated by other DNA sequences in the sample. J is TRBJ2-2 and V is TRBV6-1; D might be TRBD1 or TRBD2, each matching 7 bases. The CDR3 covers 14 residues. Germline lookup yields CDR1 MNHNS and CDR2 SASEGT. The CDR3 DNA reads TGTGCCAGCAGAGAACAGGGGAGGGCCGGGGAGCTGTTCTTT. The encoded protein is CASREQGRAGELFF.

The V call is TRBV6-5, the J call TRBJ1-3; D is unclear. V was clipped by 6 bases and J by 2 bases, with 14 bases between them. The CDR3 is 15 residues long. In germline, CDR1 is MNHEY, CDR2 SVGAGI. The CDR3 here is CASSLTLSAGNTIYF. Written as DNA, the CDR3 is TGTGCCAGCAGCTTGACTCTCTCTGCTGGAAACACCATATATTTT.

The chain is built from TRBV5-1 and TRBJ2-2, with 8 bases fitting TRBD2. The length of the CDR3 is 16 residues. The ends lost 0 bases at V and 4 bases at J; junction bases unmatched: 5. Germline CDR1 and CDR2: SGHRS and YFSETQ. CDR3 region: CASSLVAGPGTGELFF. The DNA of the CDR3 is TGCGCCAGCAGCTTGGTAGCGGGGCCGGGCACCGGGGAGCTGTTTTTT.

This sequence joins TRBV7-8 and TRBJ2-1, with D possibly being TRBD2 (6 bases). V lost 3 bases, J lost 3 bases, and 15 bases lay in between. Looked up from germline, CDR1 is SGHVS and CDR2 is FQNEAQ. The CDR3 length is 16 residues. CDR3 nucleotide sequence: TGTGCCAGCAGCTTTACCGGGACTGGGGGCTACAATGAGCAGTTCTTC. This gives the protein CASSFTGTGGYNEQFF.

V gene TRBV11-2 combines with J gene TRBJ1-1, with D unclear. V was shortened by 5 bases and J by 0 bases, with 13 bases between the two germline ends. This CDR3 region has 15 residues. The germline gives CDR1 SGHAT, CDR2 FQNNGV. The CDR3: CASSLETLMNTEAFF. The DNA for the CDR3 is TGTGCCAGCAGCCTCGAGACACTTATGAACACTGAAGCTTTCTTT.

The chain recombines TRBV4-2 with TRBJ2-1, with 9 bases lining up with TRBD1. This CDR3 contains 15 residues. Germline V gene sequence: CDR1 LGHNA, CDR2 YNFKEQ. Trimming at V came to 4 bases and at J to 8 bases, leaving 9 bases not matched to a gene. The CDR3 nucleotides are TGTGCCAGCAGCCTGGGACAGGGAGGCCCCGATGAGCAGTTCTTC. It translates to CASSLGQGGPDEQFF.